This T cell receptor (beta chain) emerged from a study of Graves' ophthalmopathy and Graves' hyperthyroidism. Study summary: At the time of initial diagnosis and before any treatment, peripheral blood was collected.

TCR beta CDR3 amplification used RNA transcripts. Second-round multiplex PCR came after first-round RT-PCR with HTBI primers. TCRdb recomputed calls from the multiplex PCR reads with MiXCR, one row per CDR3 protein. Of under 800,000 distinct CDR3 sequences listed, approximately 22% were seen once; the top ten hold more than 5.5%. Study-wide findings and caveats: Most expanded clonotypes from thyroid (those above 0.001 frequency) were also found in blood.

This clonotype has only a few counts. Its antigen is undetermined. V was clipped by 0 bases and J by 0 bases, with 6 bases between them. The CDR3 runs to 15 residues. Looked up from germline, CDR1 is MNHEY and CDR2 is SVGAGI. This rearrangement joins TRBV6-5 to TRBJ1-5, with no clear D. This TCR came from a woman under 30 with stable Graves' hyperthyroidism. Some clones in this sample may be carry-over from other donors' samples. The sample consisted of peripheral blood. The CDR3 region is CASSYSWNSNQPQHF. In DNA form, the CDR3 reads TGTGCCAGCAGTTACTCGTGGAATAGCAATCAGCCCCAGCATTTT.